The 9 T cell receptor beta chains given below trace back to one sample, sequenced in a study of OX40 agonist ivuxolimab in advanced cancers. This table comes from immunoSEQ multiplex PCR, and its TCRdb copy is limited to in-frame clones, with some not included. Of 80,000 to 95,000 clones in the sample, about 90% were seen once. The sample here was CD4+ or CD8+ T cells sorted from blood, taken in a trial of the OX40 agonist ivuxolimab. The receptors stem from an adult with an advanced solid tumor such as melanoma, head and neck, liver or kidney cancer.

This clone was observed once. The CDR3 protein is CASSQSGLAGGLGKNIQYF. The CDR3 region has the DNA TGCGCCAGCAGCCAATCAGGACTAGCGGGAGGGTTGGGCAAAAACATTCAGTACTTC. The chain couples TRBV4-1 to TRBJ2-4; 15 nucleotides align to TRBD2. J was trimmed by 3 bases and V by 2 bases; bases with no gene match: 8. The CDR3 spans 19 residues. Germline V lookup: CDR1 MGHRA, CDR2 YSYEKL.

In its sample, this clone was seen once. The CDR3 bases are TGTGCCAGCAGCTCTAGCGGGGGGGCCCAAGAGACCCAGTACTTC. Protein: CASSSSGGAQETQYF. The genes are TRBV11-3 and TRBJ2-5; 12 bases are a match to TRBD2. Germline V gene data show CDR1 as SGHNT and CDR2 as YENEEA. After removal of 4 bases from V and 1 base from J, the junction contained 1 base not matched to a gene. The length of the CDR3 is 15 residues.

This clone was seen more than once but under ten times. CDR3 sequence (DNA): TGTGCCAGCAAAAATGGCCAGGGGCCCAATCAGCCCCAGCATTTT. Protein sequence: CASKNGQGPNQPQHF. The chain is built from TRBV27 and TRBJ1-5; tentative D call: TRBD1 (6 bases). V gave up 7 bases and J gave up 3 bases, with 16 bases separating them. CDR1 and CDR2 (germline): MNHEY, SMNVEV (reference sequence). The length of the CDR3 is 15 residues.

This rearrangement joins TRBV5-1 to TRBJ1-4, with D possibly TRBD1 on 5 matching bases. The V end was cut by 0 bases, the J end by 7 bases, with 16 bases between. The CDR3 loop spans 16 amino acids. Germline-derived CDR1 and CDR2 are SGHRS and YFSETQ. The CDR3 DNA sequence: TGCGCCAGCAGCTTGGCCGAACGGGGCGGGAGTGAAAAACTGTTTTTT. It specifies CASSLAERGGSEKLFF.

This chain joins TRBV7-2 and TRBJ1-5; D remains ambiguous. The CDR3 totals 13 residues. Per germline, CDR1 SGHTA and CDR2 FQGNSA. V was shortened by 2 bases and J by 7 bases, with 9 bases between the two germline ends. CDR3 coding DNA: TGTGCCAGCAGCTTAATTGGGCCACAGCCCCAGCATTTT. Its protein product is CASSLIGPQPQHF. Together with reference TRBV7-2 and TRBJ1-5, the CDR3 gives the full variable domain: GAGVSQSPSNKVTEKGKDVELRCDPISGHTALYWYRQSLGQGLEFLIYFQGNSAPDKSGLPSDRFSAERTGGSVSTLTIQRTQQEDSAVYLCASSLIGPQPQHFGDGTRLSIL.

This chain links TRBV30 with TRBJ2-1; TRBD2 matches at 10 bases. Germline V gene lookup returns CDR1 GTSNPN and CDR2 SVGIG (reference sequence). J was trimmed by 3 bases and V by 2 bases; bases with no gene match: 1. This CDR3 is 14 amino acids long. CDR3 sequence: CAWSRTSGYNEQFF. The CDR3 DNA reads as TGTGCCTGGAGTCGGACTAGCGGCTACAATGAGCAGTTCTTC.

CDR3 region: CAISESRGIDTEAFF. The CDR3 region has the DNA TGTGCCATCAGTGAGTCAAGGGGAATCGACACTGAAGCTTTCTTT. The gene calls are TRBV10-3 and TRBJ1-1; the D gene is possibly TRBD1 (5 bases). The V gene lost 0 bases and the J gene lost 3 bases, with 11 bases spanning the gap. Germline CDR1 is ENHRY and CDR2 is SYGVKD. This CDR3 region has 15 residues.

The chain couples TRBV21-1 to TRBJ2-1; TRBD1, the table's D call, lacks a check against the DNA. TRBV21-1 is given as a pseudogene. The CDR3 totals 15 residues. CDR3 nucleotide sequence: TGTGCCAGCAGCAGCCGGGACAGGGGACCCAATGAGCAGTTCTTC. This encodes CASSSRDRGPNEQFF.

V and J are TRBV19 and TRBJ2-2; D is undetermined. Trimming pared 7 bases from V and 3 bases from J, leaving 9 bases between. Germline V gene data show CDR1 as LNHDA and CDR2 as SQIVND (reference sequence). The CDR3 loop spans 13 amino acids. CDR3 nucleotide sequence: TGTGCCAGTAAGAAGGCCTACACCGGGGAGCTGTTTTTT. It yields the protein CASKKAYTGELFF.